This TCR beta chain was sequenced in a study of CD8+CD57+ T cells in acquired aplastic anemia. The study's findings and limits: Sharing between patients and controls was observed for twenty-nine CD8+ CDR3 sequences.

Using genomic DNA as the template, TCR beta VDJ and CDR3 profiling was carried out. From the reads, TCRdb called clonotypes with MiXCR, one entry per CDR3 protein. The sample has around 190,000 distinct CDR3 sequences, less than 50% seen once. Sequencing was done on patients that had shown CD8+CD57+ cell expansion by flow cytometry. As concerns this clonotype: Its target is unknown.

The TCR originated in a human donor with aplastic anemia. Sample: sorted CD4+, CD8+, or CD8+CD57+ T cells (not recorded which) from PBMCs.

The CDR3: CASSLGVVGNTIYF. In DNA form, the CDR3 reads TGTGCCAGCAGCTTAGGTGTGGTCGGAAACACCATATATTTT. This chain connects TRBV5-5 to TRBJ1-3, with D unresolved. Germline V lookup: CDR1 SGHKS, CDR2 YYEKEE (reference sequence). Trimming pared 2 bases from V and 4 bases from J, leaving 10 bases between. This CDR3 region has 14 residues.